This T cell receptor beta chain appears in the sequencing data of a study of CD8+CD57+ T cells in acquired aplastic anemia (dated by TCRdb to the late 2010s). Background on the whole study: DNA extracted from sorted CD4+ and CD8+ cells had a mean of 3.2 ug, with a range of about 0.19 to 27.4 ug. A CD8+CD57+ expansion meant a frequency higher than the mean frequency seen in healthy subjects. Paper-wide results and their limitations: CD8+ Simpson's diversity did not differ significantly between patients and healthy controls (P=0.060). Around 30 CD8+ CDR3 sequences were found to be shared between patients and controls, but these sequences appeared to be highly expressed in patients and within the immunodominant clones of the patients.

Genomic DNA served as template for TCR beta VDJ combination and CDR3 sequence profiling. An Illumina HiSeq 2000 was used for TCR repertoire sequencing. In the original analysis: TRBV/TRBJ rearrangement plots, CDR3 size and DJ length profiles, and Simpson's diversity index were used to assess repertoires. Whichever DNA sequence was most abundant in the deep sequencing data was defined as the immunodominant clone. CDR3 amino acid sequences were checked for sharing between subjects and were compared against published repertoires and the VDJdb database. TCRdb reprocessing: public reads trimmed at Q25 with fastp, clones called with MiXCR, in-frame beta chains kept. Under each unique CDR3 protein, matching rows form one entry showing the most common genes and DNA. None of the V and J calls come from the authors' own analysis; TCRdb made them. The sample includes more than 200,000 distinct CDR3 sequences, with around 49% observed a single time. Approximately 20% of the sample is held by the ten biggest clonotypes.

The patients picked for sequencing were ones in whom flow cytometry had shown an expansion of CD8+CD57+ cells. Severe acquired aplastic anemia was diagnosed in all patients according to International Study of Aplastic Anemia and Agranulocytosis and Camitta criteria. No therapy had been received by the patients at the time of blood sampling. TCR repertoires of sorted CD4+ and CD8+ blood T cells from severe aplastic anemia patients and healthy subjects were deep-sequenced in the study. Patients were enrolled in the USA under clinicaltrials.gov protocols 00001620, 01623167, 00001397, 00071045, 00081523 and 00961064. Ficoll-Paque density gradient centrifugation was used to isolate peripheral blood mononuclear cells. Before DNA extraction, CD4+ and CD8+ T cells were sorted by FACS or by magnetic beads. Relative to germline, V is 6 bases shorter and J is 0 bases shorter, with 13 bases between their ends. CDR1 and CDR2, per the germline V gene, are MGHDK and SYGVNS. Inclusive of the bounding cysteine and phenylalanine, the CDR3 is 15 residues long. The entry retains the CDR3 DNA only, 45 bases that are in frame from base 1.

With respect to this clonotype: There is no known antigen for this receptor. Base qualities are not provided; no much larger clone lies one nucleotide away.

The rearranged chain carries TRBV25-1 and TRBJ2-3, with the D call perhaps TRBD1 or TRBD2, each one matching 5 bases. The receptor comes from a human donor with aplastic anemia. The sample consisted of sorted CD4+, CD8+, or CD8+CD57+ T cells (not recorded which) from PBMCs. The sequenced DNA: TGTGCCAGCAGCACCCGGGGCGAGAGCACAGATACGCAGTATTTT. This encodes CASSTRGESTDTQYF.